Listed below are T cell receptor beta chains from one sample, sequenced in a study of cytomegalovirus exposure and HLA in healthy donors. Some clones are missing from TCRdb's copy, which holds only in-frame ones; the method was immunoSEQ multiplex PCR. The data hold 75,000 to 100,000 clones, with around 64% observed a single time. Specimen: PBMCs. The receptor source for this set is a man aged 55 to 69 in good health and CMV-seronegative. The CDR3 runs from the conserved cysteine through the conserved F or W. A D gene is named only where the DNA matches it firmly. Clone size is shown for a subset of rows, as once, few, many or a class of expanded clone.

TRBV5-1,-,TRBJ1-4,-,CASSSYRGGGGKLFF,TGCGCCAGCAGTTCTTATCGGGGGGGCGGTGGAAAACTGTTTTTT
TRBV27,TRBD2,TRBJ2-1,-,CASSLILAGVNLNEQFF,TGTGCCAGCAGTTTAATTCTAGCGGGAGTAAATCTCAATGAGCAGTTCTTC
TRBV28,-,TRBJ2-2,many,CASMSGNTGELFF,TGTGCCAGCATGTCAGGGAACACCGGGGAGCTGTTTTTT
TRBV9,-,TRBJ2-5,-,CASSVVGQGQETQYF,TGTGCCAGCAGCGTAGTAGGCCAGGGGCAAGAGACCCAGTACTTC
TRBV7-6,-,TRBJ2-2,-,CASSLALHTGELFF,TGTGCCAGCAGCTTAGCCCTTCACACCGGGGAGCTGTTTTTT
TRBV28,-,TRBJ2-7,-,CASTSGHSSYEQYF,TGTGCCAGCACTTCAGGACATAGCTCCTACGAGCAGTACTTC
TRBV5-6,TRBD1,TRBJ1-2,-,CASSPSWDRGVDGYTF,TGTGCCAGCAGCCCGAGCTGGGACAGGGGGGTGGATGGCTACACCTTC
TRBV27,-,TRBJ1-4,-,CASRFMGATNEKLFF,TGTGCCAGCCGTTTTATGGGGGCTACTAATGAAAAACTGTTTTTT
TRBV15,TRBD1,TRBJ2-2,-,CATQMGQGHLTGELFF,TGTGCCACCCAAATGGGACAGGGGCACCTCACCGGGGAGCTGTTTTTT
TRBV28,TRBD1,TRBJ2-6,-,CASSFGTGGSGANVLTF,TGTGCCAGCAGTTTTGGGACAGGCGGCTCTGGGGCCAACGTCCTGACTTTC
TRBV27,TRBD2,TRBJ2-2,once,CASMGTSGRRGTGELFF,TGTGCCAGCATGGGGACTAGCGGGAGAAGGGGTACCGGGGAGCTGTTTTTT
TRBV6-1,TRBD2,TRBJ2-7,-,CASSIAGDLGEQYF,TGTGCCAGCAGTATAGCGGGAGATCTCGGCGAGCAGTACTTC
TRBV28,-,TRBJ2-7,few,CASSLPGEGEQYF,TGTGCCAGCAGTTTACCCGGGGAAGGCGAGCAGTACTTC
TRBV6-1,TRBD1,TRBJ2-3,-,CASNPGQGHTDTQYF,TGTGCCAGCAACCCGGGACAGGGACACACAGATACGCAGTATTTT
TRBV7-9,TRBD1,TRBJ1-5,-,CASSRGTDSGNQPQHF,TGTGCCAGCAGCCGAGGGACAGACTCGGGCAATCAGCCCCAGCATTTT
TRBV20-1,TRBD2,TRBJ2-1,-,CSVSGGVGFF,TGCAGTGTTAGCGGGGGGGTAGGGTTCTTC
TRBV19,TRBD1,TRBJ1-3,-,CASKATGGGNTIYF,TGTGCCAGTAAAGCGACAGGGGGAGGAAACACCATATATTTT
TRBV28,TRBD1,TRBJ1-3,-,CASSLTGGSGNTIYF,TGTGCCAGCAGTTTAACAGGGGGCTCTGGAAACACCATATATTTT
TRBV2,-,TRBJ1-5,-,CASSGQSKEQPQHF,TGTGCCAGCAGTGGACAGTCCAAAGAACAGCCCCAGCATTTT
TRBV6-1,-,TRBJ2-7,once,CASSEVGQYF,TGTGCCAGCAGTGAGGTCGGTCAGTACTTC
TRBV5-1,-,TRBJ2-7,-,CASSLLPVANEQYF,TGCGCCAGCAGCTTGCTTCCGGTAGCCAACGAGCAGTACTTC
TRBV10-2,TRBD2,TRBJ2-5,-,CASRGGLAGSETQYF,TGCGCCAGCAGAGGGGGACTAGCGGGGTCGGAGACCCAGTACTTC
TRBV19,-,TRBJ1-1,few,CASSIGATVNTEAFF,TGTGCCAGTAGTATAGGAGCCACCGTGAACACTGAAGCTTTCTTT
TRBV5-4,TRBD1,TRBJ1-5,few,CASSLGQGAGQPQHF,TGTGCCAGCAGCTTGGGGCAGGGGGCAGGTCAGCCCCAGCATTTT
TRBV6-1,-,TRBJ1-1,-,CASSERGGKGTEAFF,TGTGCCAGCAGTGAACGGGGGGGAAAAGGCACTGAAGCTTTCTTT
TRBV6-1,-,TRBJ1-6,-,CASRGDTQNSPLHF,TGTGCCAGCAGGGGGGACACCCAAAATTCACCCCTCCACTTT
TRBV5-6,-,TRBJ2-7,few,CASSLQTGIFLDEQYF,TGTGCCAGCAGCTTGCAAACAGGTATCTTCCTGGACGAGCAGTACTTC
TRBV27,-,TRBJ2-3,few,CASSSPTKGDHTDTQYF,TGTGCCAGCAGTTCCCCCACAAAAGGAGACCACACAGATACGCAGTATTTT
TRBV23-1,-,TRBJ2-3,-,CASSQSGGTDTQYF,TGCGCCAGCAGTCAATCAGGGGGCACAGATACGCAGTATTTT
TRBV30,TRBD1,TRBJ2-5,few,CAWSIGDSQETQYF,TGTGCCTGGAGTATCGGGGACAGCCAAGAGACCCAGTACTTC
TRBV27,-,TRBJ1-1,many,CASSLTSLGGTEAFF,TGTGCCAGCAGTTTAACCTCTTTGGGGGGCACTGAAGCTTTCTTT
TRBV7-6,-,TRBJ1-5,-,CASSSASNQPQHF,TGTGCCAGCAGCTCTGCGAGCAATCAGCCCCAGCATTTT
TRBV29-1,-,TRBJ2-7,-,CSGRDSPYEQYF,TGCAGCGGCCGGGACTCCCCCTACGAGCAGTACTTC
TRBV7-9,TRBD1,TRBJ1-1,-,CASSLRGTEGTEAFF,TGTGCCAGCAGCTTACGGGGGACAGAGGGCACTGAAGCTTTCTTT
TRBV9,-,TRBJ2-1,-,CASSVDRQGHSEQFF,TGTGCCAGCAGCGTAGATAGGCAGGGGCATAGTGAGCAGTTCTTC
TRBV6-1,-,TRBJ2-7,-,CASIPWDTGAYEQYF,TGTGCCAGCATCCCCTGGGACACGGGTGCCTACGAGCAGTACTTC
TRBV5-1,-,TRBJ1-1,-,CASRAGSGNTEAFF,TGCGCCAGCAGAGCCGGGTCCGGGAACACTGAAGCTTTCTTT